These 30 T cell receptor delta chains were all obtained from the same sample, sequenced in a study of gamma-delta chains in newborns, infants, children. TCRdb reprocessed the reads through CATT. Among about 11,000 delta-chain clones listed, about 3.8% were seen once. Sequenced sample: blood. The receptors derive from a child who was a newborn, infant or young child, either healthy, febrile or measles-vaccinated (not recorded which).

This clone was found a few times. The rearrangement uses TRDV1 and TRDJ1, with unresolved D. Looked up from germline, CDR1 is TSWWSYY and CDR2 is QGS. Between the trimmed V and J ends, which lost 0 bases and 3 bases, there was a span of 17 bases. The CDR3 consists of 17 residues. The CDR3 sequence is CALGELVPVMYADKLIF. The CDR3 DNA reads TGTGCTCTTGGGGAACTAGTCCCCGTCATGTACGCCGATAAACTCATCTTT.

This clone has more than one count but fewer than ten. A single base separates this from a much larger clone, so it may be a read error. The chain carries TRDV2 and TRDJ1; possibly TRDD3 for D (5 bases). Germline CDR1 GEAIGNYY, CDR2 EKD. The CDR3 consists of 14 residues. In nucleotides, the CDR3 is TGTGCCCGTGACACCGTCGGGGGCACCGATAAACTCATCTTT. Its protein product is CARDTVGGTDKLIF.

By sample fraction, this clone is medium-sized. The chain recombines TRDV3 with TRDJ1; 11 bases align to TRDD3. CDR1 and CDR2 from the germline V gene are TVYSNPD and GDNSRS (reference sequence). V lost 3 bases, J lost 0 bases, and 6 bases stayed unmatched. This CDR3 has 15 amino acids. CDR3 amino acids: CAFLGDTGDTDKLIF. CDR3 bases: TGTGCCTTCCTGGGGGATACAGGGGACACCGATAAACTCATCTTT.

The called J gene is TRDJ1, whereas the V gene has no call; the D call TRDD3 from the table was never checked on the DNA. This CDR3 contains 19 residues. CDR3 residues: CALGVHLLLGPAYTDKPIF. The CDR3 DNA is TGTGCTCTTGGGGTACATCTACTACTGGGGCCCGCGTACACCGATAAACCCATCTTT.

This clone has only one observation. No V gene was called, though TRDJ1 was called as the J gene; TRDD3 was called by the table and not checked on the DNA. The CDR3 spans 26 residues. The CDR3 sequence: CALGGILPTYPLGGYARSLGTDKLIF. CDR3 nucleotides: TGTGCTCTTGGGGGTATTCTTCCTACGTATCCTCTCGGGGGATACGCGCGGAGCTTGGGGACCGATAAACTCATCTTT.

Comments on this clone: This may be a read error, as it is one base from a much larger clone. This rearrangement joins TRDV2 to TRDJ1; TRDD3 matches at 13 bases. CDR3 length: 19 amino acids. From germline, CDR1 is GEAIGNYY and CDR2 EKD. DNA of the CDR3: TGTGCCAGTGACCATGTCCCACTGGGGGATACGGGAGACACCGATAAACTCATCTTT. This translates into CASDHVPLGDTGDTDKLIF.

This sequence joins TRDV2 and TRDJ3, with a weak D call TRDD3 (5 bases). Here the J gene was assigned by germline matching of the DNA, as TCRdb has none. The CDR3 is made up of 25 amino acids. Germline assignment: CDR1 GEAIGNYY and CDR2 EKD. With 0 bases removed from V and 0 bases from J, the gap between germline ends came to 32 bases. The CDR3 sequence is CACDTVEWPAGAPRYSSWDTRQMFF. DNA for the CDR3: TGTGCCTGTGACACCGTAGAGTGGCCGGCGGGGGCCCCTCGATATAGCTCCTGGGACACCCGACAGATGTTTTTC.

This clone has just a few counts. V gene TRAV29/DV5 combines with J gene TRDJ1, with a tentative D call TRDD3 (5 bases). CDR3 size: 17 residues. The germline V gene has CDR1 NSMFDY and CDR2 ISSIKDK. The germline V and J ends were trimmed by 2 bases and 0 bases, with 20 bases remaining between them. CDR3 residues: CAARPGLSRGYTDKLIF. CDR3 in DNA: TGTGCAGCAAGACCCGGCCTTTCTCGGGGGTACACCGATAAACTCATCTTT.

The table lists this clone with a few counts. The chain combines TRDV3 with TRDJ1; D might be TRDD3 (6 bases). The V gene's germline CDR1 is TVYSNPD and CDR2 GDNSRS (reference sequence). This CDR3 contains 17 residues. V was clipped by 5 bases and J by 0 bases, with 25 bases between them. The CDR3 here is CALYWNRGWGYTDKLIF. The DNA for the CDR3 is TGTGCCCTTTACTGGAACCGGGGATGGGGGTACACCGATAAACTCATCTTT.

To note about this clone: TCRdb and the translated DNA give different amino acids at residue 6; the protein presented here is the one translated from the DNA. CDR3 in amino acids: CALGRRDTHYTDKLIF. For the CDR3, the DNA is TGTGCTCTTGGGCGGCGGGATACCCATTACACCGATAAACTCATCTTT. This chain joins TRDV1 and TRDJ1; 7 positions agree with TRDD3. This CDR3 is built from 16 residues. Germline V gene data show CDR1 as TSWWSYY and CDR2 as QGS. Trimming cost V 5 bases and J 0 bases; bases outside gene matches: 9.

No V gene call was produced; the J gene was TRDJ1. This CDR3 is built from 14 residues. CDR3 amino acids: CACGCPSTLDKLIF. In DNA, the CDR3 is TGTGCCTGTGGATGCCCTTCTACGTTAGATAAACTCATCTTT.

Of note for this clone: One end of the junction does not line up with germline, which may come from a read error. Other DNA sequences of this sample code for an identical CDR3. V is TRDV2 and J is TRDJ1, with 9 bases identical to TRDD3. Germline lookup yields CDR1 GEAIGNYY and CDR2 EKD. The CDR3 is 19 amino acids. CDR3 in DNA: TGTGCCTGTAATGTCGTTAAGGGGGATACTCCGGACCACACCGACAAACTCATCTTT. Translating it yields CACNVVKGDTPDHTDKLIF.

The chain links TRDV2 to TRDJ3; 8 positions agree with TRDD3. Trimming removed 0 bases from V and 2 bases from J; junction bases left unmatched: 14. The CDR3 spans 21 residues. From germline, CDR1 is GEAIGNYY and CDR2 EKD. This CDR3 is CACDTMGDASHITWDTRQMFF. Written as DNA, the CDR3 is TGTGCCTGTGACACCATGGGGGATGCCTCCCATATCACCTGGGACACCCGACAGATGTTTTTC.

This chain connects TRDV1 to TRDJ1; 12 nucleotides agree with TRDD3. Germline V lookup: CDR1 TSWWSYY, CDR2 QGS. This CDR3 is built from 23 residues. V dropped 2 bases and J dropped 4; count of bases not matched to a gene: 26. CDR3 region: CALGEFSSLPILGDTPHDDKLIF. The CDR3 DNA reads TGTGCTCTTGGGGAATTTTCCTCCCTTCCTATACTGGGGGATACTCCTCACGACGATAAACTCATCTTT.

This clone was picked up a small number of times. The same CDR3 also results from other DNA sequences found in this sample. The CDR3 spells CALGERHWASSLPTDKLIF. The DNA of the CDR3 is TGTGCTCTTGGGGAACGTCACTGGGCTTCCTCCCTTCCCACCGATAAACTCATCTTT. The chain couples TRDV1 to TRDJ1; D is possibly TRDD2 or TRDD3 (6 bases each). The V end was cut by 1 base, the J end by 1 base, with 22 bases between. Germline V CDR1 and CDR2: TSWWSYY, QGS. This CDR3 comprises 19 residues.

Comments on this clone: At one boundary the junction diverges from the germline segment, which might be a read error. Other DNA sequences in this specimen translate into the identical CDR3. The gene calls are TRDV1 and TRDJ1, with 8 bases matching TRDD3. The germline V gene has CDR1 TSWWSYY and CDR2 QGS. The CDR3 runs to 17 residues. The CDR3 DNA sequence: TGTGCTCTTACCTCCCGGCAGCTACTGGGGGTCCCCGATAAGCTCATCTTT. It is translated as CALTSRQLLGVPDKLIF.

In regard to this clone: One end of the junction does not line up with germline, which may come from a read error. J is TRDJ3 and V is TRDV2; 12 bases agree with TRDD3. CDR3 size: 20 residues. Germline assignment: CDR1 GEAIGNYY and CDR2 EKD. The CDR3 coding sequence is TGTGCCTGTGACACTTACTGGGGGATACCGAGCCCCTGGGACGCCCGACAGATGTTTTTC. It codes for CACDTYWGIPSPWDARQMFF.

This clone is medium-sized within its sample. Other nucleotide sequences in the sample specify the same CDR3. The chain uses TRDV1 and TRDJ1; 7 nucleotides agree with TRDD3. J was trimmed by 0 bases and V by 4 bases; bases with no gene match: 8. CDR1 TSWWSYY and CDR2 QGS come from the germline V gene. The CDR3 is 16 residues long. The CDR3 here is CALGGPLGGYTDKLIF. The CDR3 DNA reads TGTGCTCTTGGGGGACCCTTAGGGGGATACACCGATAAACTCATCTTT.

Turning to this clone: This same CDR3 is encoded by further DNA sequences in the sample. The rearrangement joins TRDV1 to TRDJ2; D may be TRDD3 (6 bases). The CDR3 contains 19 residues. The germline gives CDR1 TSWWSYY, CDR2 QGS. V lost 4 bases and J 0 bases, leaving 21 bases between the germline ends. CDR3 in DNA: TGTGCTCTTGGGGGATTCCGTCCCGGGGGACGATCTTTGACAGCACAACTCTTCTTT. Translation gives CALGGFRPGGRSLTAQLFF.

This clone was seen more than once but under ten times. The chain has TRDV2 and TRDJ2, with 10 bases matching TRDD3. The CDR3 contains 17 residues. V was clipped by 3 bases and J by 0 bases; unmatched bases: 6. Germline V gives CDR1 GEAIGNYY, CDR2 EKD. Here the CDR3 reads CACDVLGDPALTAQLFF. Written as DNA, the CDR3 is TGTGCCTGTGACGTACTGGGGGATCCCGCTTTGACAGCACAACTCTTCTTT.

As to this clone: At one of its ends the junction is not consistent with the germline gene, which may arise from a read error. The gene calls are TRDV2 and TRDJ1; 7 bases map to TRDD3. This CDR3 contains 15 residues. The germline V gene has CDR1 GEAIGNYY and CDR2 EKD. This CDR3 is CACDPLGAYTDRLIF. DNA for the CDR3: TGTGCCTGTGACCCCCTGGGGGCCTACACCGATAGACTCATCTTT.

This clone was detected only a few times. CDR3 amino acids: CAASDSWGDKSGCKADKLIF. CDR3 bases: TGTGCAGCAAGCGACTCCTGGGGGGATAAGTCCGGTTGTAAGGCCGATAAACTCATCTTT. The chain uses TRAV29/DV5 and TRDJ1, with TRDD3 identical over 8 bases. The CDR3 covers 20 residues. V shed 0 bases, J shed 3 bases, and the junction held 22 bases outside the gene matches. Germline CDR1 reads NSMFDY; CDR2 reads ISSIKDK.

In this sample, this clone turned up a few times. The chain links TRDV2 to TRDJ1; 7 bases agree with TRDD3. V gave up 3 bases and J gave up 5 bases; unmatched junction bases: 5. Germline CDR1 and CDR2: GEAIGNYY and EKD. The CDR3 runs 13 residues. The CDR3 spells CACDSVLGDKLIF. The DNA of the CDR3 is TGTGCCTGTGACTCCGTACTGGGGGATAAACTCATCTTT.

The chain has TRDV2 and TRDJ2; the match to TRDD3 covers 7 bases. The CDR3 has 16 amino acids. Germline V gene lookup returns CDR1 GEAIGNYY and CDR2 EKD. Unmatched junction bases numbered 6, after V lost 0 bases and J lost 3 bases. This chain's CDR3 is CACDTVGIGVTAQLFF. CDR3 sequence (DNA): TGTGCCTGTGACACCGTGGGGATAGGGGTGACAGCACAACTCTTCTTT.

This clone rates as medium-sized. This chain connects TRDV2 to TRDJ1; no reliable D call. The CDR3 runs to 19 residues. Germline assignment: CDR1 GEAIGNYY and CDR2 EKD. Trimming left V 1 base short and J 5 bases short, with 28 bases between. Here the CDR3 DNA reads TGTGCCTGTGACACGCTGGTGGCTATCGAGGGCCCGCGGTCAGATAAACTCATCTTT. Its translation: CACDTLVAIEGPRSDKLIF.

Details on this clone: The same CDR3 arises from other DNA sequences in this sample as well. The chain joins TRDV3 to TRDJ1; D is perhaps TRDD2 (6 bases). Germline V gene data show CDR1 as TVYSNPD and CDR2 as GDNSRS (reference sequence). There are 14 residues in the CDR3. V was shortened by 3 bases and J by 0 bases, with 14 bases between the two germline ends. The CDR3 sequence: CALPSLLYTDKLIF. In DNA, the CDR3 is TGTGCCTTACCTTCCCTACTCTACACCGATAAACTCATCTTT.

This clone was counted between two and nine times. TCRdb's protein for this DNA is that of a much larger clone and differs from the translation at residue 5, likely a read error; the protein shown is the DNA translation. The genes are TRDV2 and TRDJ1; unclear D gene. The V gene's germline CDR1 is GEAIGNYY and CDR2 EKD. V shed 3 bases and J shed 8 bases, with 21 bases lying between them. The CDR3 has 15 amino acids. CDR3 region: CACDAVEDLGGKLIF. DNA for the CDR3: TGTGCCTGTGACGCCGTGGAGGACCTCGGAGGGAAACTCATCTTT.

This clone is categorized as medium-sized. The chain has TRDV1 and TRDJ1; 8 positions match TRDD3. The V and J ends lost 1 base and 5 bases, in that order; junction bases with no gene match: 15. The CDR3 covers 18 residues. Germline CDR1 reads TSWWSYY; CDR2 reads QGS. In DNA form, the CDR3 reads TGTGCTCTTGGGGAACCCAAGGGGGGGCGCTGGGGGACAGATAAACTCATCTTT. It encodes CALGEPKGGRWGTDKLIF.

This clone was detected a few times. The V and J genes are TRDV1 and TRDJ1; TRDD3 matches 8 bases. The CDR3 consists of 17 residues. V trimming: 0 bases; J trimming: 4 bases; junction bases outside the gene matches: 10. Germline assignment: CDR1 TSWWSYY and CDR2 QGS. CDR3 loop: CALGELLPSWGNDKLIF. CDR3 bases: TGTGCTCTTGGGGAACTATTACCGAGCTGGGGGAACGATAAACTCATCTTT.

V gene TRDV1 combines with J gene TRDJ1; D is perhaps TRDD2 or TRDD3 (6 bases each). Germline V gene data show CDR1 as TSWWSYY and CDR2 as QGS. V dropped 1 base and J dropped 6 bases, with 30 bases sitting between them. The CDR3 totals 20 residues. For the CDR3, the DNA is TGTGCTCTTGGGGAACCCCAGCCTTCCCGTTCCCTCACCTGGGGTCATAAACTCATCTTT. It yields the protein CALGEPQPSRSLTWGHKLIF.